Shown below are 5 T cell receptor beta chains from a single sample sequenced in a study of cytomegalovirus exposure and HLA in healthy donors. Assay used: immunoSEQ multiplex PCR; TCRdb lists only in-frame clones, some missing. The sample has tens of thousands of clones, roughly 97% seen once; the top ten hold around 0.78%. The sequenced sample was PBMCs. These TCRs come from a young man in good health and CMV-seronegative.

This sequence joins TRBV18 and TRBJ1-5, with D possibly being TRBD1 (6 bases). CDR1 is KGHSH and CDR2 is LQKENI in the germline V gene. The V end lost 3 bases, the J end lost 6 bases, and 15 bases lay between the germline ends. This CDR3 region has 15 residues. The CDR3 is CASSPQGSIGQPQHF. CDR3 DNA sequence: TGTGCCAGCTCACCGCAGGGGTCTATCGGTCAGCCCCAGCATTTT.

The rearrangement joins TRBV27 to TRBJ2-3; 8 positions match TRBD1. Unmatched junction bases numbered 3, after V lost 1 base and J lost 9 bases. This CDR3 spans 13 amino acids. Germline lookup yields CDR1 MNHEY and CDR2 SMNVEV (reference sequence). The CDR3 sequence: CASSLWDRTTQYF. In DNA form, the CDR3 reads TGTGCCAGCAGTTTATGGGACAGGACGACGCAGTATTTT.

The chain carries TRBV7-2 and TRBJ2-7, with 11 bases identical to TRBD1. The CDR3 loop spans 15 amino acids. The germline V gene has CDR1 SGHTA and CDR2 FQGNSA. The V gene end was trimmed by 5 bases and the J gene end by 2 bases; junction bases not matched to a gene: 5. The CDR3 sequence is CASSPEGQGAYEQYV. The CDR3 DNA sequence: TGTGCCAGCAGCCCCGAGGGACAGGGGGCCTACGAGCAGTACGTC.

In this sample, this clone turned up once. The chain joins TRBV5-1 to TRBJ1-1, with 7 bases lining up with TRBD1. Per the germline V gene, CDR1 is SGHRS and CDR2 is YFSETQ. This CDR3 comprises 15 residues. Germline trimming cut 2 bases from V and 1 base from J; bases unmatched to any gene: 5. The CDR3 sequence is CASSLPQGTNTEAFF. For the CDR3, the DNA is TGCGCCAGCAGCTTACCACAGGGGACGAACACTGAAGCTTTCTTT.

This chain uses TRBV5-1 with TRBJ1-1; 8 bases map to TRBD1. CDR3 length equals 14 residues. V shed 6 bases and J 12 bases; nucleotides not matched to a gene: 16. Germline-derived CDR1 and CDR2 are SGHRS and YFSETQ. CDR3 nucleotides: TGCGCCAGCAAAGCTGCAACAGGGGGTAAGCCGCCTTTCTTT. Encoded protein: CASKAATGGKPPFF.